This T cell receptor beta chain was documented in a study of blood T cell repertoires in COVID-19 (TCRdb year 2020). About the study as a whole: Samples covering the acute and convalescent phases of COVID-19 were provided by collaborators in the United States, Italy and Spain. The material from the prospective study consisted of cDNA or gDNA derived from T cells, B-cell-depleted T cells, or PBMCs. Deeply sampled blood TCRbeta repertoires from subjects exposed to, actively infected with, or recovered from COVID-19 were included in the dataset. The repertoires were released in a freely available public database intended as a resource for research on the immune response to SARS-CoV-2. Samples were obtained from the ongoing ImmuneRACE study (first 160 participants) and from 1,000 to 1,500 subjects provided by 6 global collaborators. A de-identified subject ID, COVID-19 status, age in years and sex were almost always included in the sample metadata. Where available, HLA class I and class II types were taken from metadata supplied by the sample provider and were not determined by assay-based typing. Broad study findings and their caveats: The amount of clinical and demographic metadata varied by source and participant and was provided uncurated.

This clone has more than one count but fewer than ten. Its antigen is unknown. No much larger clone is present one base from it, and per-base qualities are unavailable. CDR1 and CDR2 were assigned from the germline V gene as SGHDT and YYEEEE. V gives up 3 bases and J gives up 9 bases, and the segment between their germline ends measures 13 bases. The CDR3 covers 13 residues, taking in both the cysteine and the phenylalanine. The CDR3 DNA has 39 bases and is translated from base 1. Whole blood was collected in K2EDTA tubes by collaborating institutions according to the institutions' own protocols. Collaborator samples were shipped for TCRbeta analysis as frozen whole blood, isolated PBMCs, or DNA extracted from either sample type. TCRbeta CDR3 regions were amplified from genomic DNA by means of the immunoSEQ Assay, a bias-controlled multiplex PCR. From the authors' description of their analysis: Within the assay, amplification of reference gene primers was used to estimate how many nucleated cells each sample contained. Sequence reads were collapsed and filtered to measure the absolute abundance of every unique TCRbeta CDR3 rearrangement. For each sample, productive Simpson clonality was calculated by taking the square root of Simpson's diversity index across productive rearrangements. The immuneACCESS repertoire file appears here via TCRdb, limited to in-frame rearrangements. These files lack a portion of the clones; in checked studies, under half of the deficit traces to unresolved V genes, and the cause of the others is not known. The D gene and trimming were derived from the DNA, and the V and J assignments and clone size from that table. Present in this sample are under 200,000 clones, 83% of which were seen just once. The ten largest clonotypes hold about 2% of the sample.

The clonotype originates from a woman at least 80 years old with acute or convalescent COVID-19. Specimen: peripheral blood. Recombination joined TRBV5-6 with TRBJ1-3, with no D gene named confidently. Read as DNA, the sequence is TGTGCCAGCAGCTCCGGTCCCCTGCCCACCATATATTTT. Its coded protein is CASSSGPLPTIYF.